This T cell receptor (beta chain) is drawn from a study of T cells in Graves' hyperthyroidism and ophthalmopathy. General study points: Ophthalmopathy was predicted by the model a median of approximately 6 months ahead of onset.

Researchers took RNA transcripts and amplified the TCR beta CDR3 regions from them. The TCR CDR3 was amplified in a first-round RT-PCR using the HTBI primer set. TCRdb redid the calling of the multiplex PCR reads with MiXCR, one entry per CDR3 protein. The sample contains 450,000 to 700,000 distinct CDR3 sequences, about 45% of which appear only once. The V end was cut by 4 bases, the J end by 4 bases, with 10 bases between. Germline CDR1 reads SQVTM; CDR2 reads ANQGSEA. The CDR3 has 12 amino acids. This clonotype was seen a few times. Its antigen is as yet unknown. Sequencing was carried out using peripheral blood or thyroid tissue (not recorded which). The J gene is TRBJ1-1, the V gene TRBV29-1; D is undetermined. The receptor's source is an adult woman with Graves' disease, either hyperthyroidism or ophthalmopathy (not recorded which). The CDR3 loop reads CSVVRTVTEAFF. CDR3 in DNA: TGCAGCGTTGTCCGGACGGTCACTGAAGCTTTCTTT.